Presented here are 16 T cell receptor beta chains from one specimen sequenced in a study of T cell changes during pregnancy in multiple sclerosis. Produced via immunoSEQ multiplex PCR; TCRdb's table is partial and in-frame only. The data hold approximately 90,000 clones, with just under 95% observed a single time. The source was peripheral blood, collected in the third trimester of pregnancy. These receptors all stem from a female donor with multiple sclerosis, enrolled in a pregnancy study.

The chain carries TRBV21-1 and TRBJ2-7; TRBD2, as called in the table, went unchecked against the DNA. TRBV21-1 is assigned pseudogene status. The CDR3 is 17 amino acids. CDR3 in amino acids: CASSLRAWRAMIYEQYF. The CDR3 bases are TGTGCCAGCAGCCTCCGAGCTTGGCGGGCGATGATCTACGAGCAGTACTTC.

This clone was seen only once. The chain has TRBV15 and TRBJ2-7; D is perhaps TRBD1 (6 bases). V lost 1 base to trimming and J lost 7 bases, with 20 bases between them. The germline V gene encodes CDR1 LNHNV and CDR2 YYDKDF (reference sequence). This CDR3 spans 16 amino acids. CDR3 region: CATSRVPMEQGWEQYF. For the CDR3, the DNA is TGTGCCACCAGCAGAGTACCCATGGAACAGGGCTGGGAGCAGTACTTC.

This clone appeared once. The chain employs TRBV7-3 and TRBJ2-1; tentative D call: TRBD2 (6 bases). With 5 bases removed from V and 4 bases from J, the gap between germline ends came to 15 bases. The CDR3 has 15 residues. Germline V lookup: CDR1 SGHTA, CDR2 FQGTGA. CDR3 protein: CASSEGTVSYNEQFF. The CDR3 DNA reads TGTGCCAGCAGCGAGGGGACTGTTAGTTACAATGAGCAGTTCTTC.

V is TRBV28 and J is TRBJ1-2; D remains ambiguous. The V end lost 2 bases, the J end lost 4 bases, and 8 bases lay between the germline ends. Looked up from germline, CDR1 is MDHEN and CDR2 is SYDVKM. This CDR3 is built from 13 residues. The CDR3 sequence: CASSLVISYGYTF. The CDR3 DNA follows: TGTGCCAGCAGTTTAGTAATCTCCTATGGCTACACCTTC.

This chain links TRBV7-2 with TRBJ1-1; D gene ambiguous. Between the trimmed V and J ends, which lost 5 bases and 5 bases, there was a span of 12 bases. The CDR3 is 13 residues long. CDR1 SGHTA and CDR2 FQGNSA come from the germline V gene. The CDR3: CASSPTPGTEAFF. DNA for the CDR3: TGTGCCAGCAGCCCGACTCCGGGGACTGAAGCTTTCTTT.

This clone was recorded a few times. The chain recombines TRBV19 with TRBJ1-1, with 8 bases fitting TRBD1. V lost 5 bases and J lost 0; bases outside the gene matches: 2. This CDR3 is built from 14 residues. Germline V gene lookup returns CDR1 LNHDA and CDR2 SQIVND (reference sequence). The CDR3 here is CASSYRGVNTEAFF. CDR3 nucleotide sequence: TGTGCCAGTAGTTACAGGGGGGTGAACACTGAAGCTTTCTTT.

The V and J genes are TRBV28 and TRBJ1-5, with 7 bases fitting TRBD1. Germline V gene sequence: CDR1 MDHEN, CDR2 SYDVKM. Trimming took 6 bases from V and 6 from J; bases not matched to a gene: 8. The CDR3 extends over 14 amino acids. CDR3 DNA sequence: TGTGCCAGCAGACTCACAGGGGACGCTCAGCCCCAGCATTTT. It specifies CASRLTGDAQPQHF. Combining the CDR3 with reference TRBV28 and TRBJ1-5 gives the whole variable domain DVKVTQSSRYLVKRTGEKVFLECVQDMDHENMFWYRQDPGLGLRLIYFSYDVKMKEKGDIPEGYSVSREKKERFSLILESASTNQTSMYLCASRLTGDAQPQHFGDGTRLSIL.

A single count supports this clone. The chain combines TRBV7-9 with TRBJ2-1; the match to TRBD1 covers 11 bases. With V trimmed by 6 bases and J by 5 bases, 6 bases remained unmatched. CDR1 SEHNR and CDR2 FQNEAQ come from the germline V gene (reference sequence). CDR3 length equals 15 residues. The CDR3 DNA reads as TGTGCCAGCAGACCCGGGACAGGGGGTGACAATGAGCAGTTCTTC. Its protein product is CASRPGTGGDNEQFF. Combining the CDR3 with reference TRBV7-9 and TRBJ2-1 gives the whole variable domain DTGVSQNPRHKITKRGQNVTFRCDPISEHNRLYWYRQTLGQGPEFLTYFQNEAQLEKSRLLSDRFSAERPKGSFSTLEIQRTEQGDSAMYLCASRPGTGGDNEQFFGPGTRLTVL.

This chain uses TRBV11-3 with TRBJ2-1; 10 positions agree with TRBD1. The CDR3 covers 15 residues. V shed 3 bases, J shed 8 bases, and the junction held 7 bases outside the gene matches. Per the germline V gene, CDR1 is SGHNT and CDR2 is YENEEA. CDR3 bases: TGTGCCAGCAGCTTGGACAGGGGGGGTACAGATGAGCAGTTCTTC. Protein product: CASSLDRGGTDEQFF.

The chain uses TRBV19 and TRBJ2-1; 11 bases map to TRBD2. Germline V gene lookup returns CDR1 LNHDA and CDR2 SQIVND (reference sequence). V trimming: 7 bases; J trimming: 5 bases; junction bases outside the gene matches: 7. The CDR3 has 15 amino acids. The DNA of the CDR3 is TGTGCCAGTATAGGAAGACTAGCGGGGCACAATGAGCAGTTCTTC. It codes for CASIGRLAGHNEQFF.

The gene calls are TRBV28 and TRBJ2-1, with 7 bases lining up with TRBD1. J lost 3 bases, V lost 2 bases, and 10 bases had no gene match. The CDR3 spans 17 residues. Germline V CDR1 and CDR2: MDHEN, SYDVKM. DNA of the CDR3: TGTGCCAGCAGTTTACGATACGCCGGACAGGTCTACAATGAGCAGTTCTTC. Residues: CASSLRYAGQVYNEQFF.

This clone came up once. The gene calls are TRBV11-2 and TRBJ1-2; a possible D gene is TRBD1 (6 bases). CDR3 length: 13 residues. The V gene's germline CDR1 is SGHAT and CDR2 FQNNGV. V was shortened by 1 base and J by 8 bases, with 11 bases between the two germline ends. This CDR3 reads CASSLVDRKGYTF. CDR3 sequence (DNA): TGTGCCAGCAGCTTAGTCGACAGGAAAGGCTACACCTTC.

The V call is TRBV14, the J call TRBJ2-1; D remains unclear. Per germline, CDR1 SGHDN and CDR2 FVKESK. The CDR3 is made up of 15 amino acids. V lost 5 bases and J lost 4, with 15 bases in between. CDR3 residues: CASSSGSSGYNEQFF. In nucleotides, the CDR3 is TGTGCCAGCAGCTCCGGGTCCTCCGGATACAATGAGCAGTTCTTC.

The rearrangement joins TRBV19 to TRBJ2-2; TRBD2 agrees at 7 bases. Germline V CDR1 and CDR2: LNHDA, SQIVND (reference sequence). V lost 3 bases to trimming and J lost 7 bases; unmatched junction nucleotides: 2. The CDR3 totals 13 residues. CDR3 in DNA: TGTGCCAGTAGTATGGCGGGAGACGGGGAGCTGTTTTTT. This codes for CASSMAGDGELFF. Together with reference TRBV19 and TRBJ2-2, the CDR3 gives the full variable domain: DGGITQSPKYLFRKEGQNVTLSCEQNLNHDAMYWYRQDPGQGLRLIYYSQIVNDFQKGDIAEGYSVSREKKESFPLTVTSAQKNPTAFYLCASSMAGDGELFFGEGSRLTVL.

The genes are TRBV4-1 and TRBJ2-5; no reliable D call. This CDR3 contains 14 residues. In germline, CDR1 is MGHRA, CDR2 YSYEKL. V was pared by 1 base and J by 2 bases, with 8 bases between. The CDR3 is CASSQVDFQETQYF. CDR3 DNA: TGCGCCAGCAGCCAAGTAGACTTTCAAGAGACCCAGTACTTC.

The chain combines TRBV30 with TRBJ2-3, with TRBD2 identical over 7 bases. CDR3 length equals 15 residues. The trim removed 7 bases at V and 2 bases at J, leaving 12 bases unmatched. Germline V gene sequence: CDR1 GTSNPN, CDR2 SVGIG (reference sequence). In nucleotides, the CDR3 is TGTGCCTCTTCGGTGGCGGGGACTAACACAGATACGCAGTATTTT. It translates to CASSVAGTNTDTQYF.